This T cell receptor beta chain was obtained from a study of radiation and T cells in renal cell carcinoma (dated by TCRdb to between 2020 and 2021). Regarding the study in general: Samples came from a clinical trial, in which primary renal cell carcinomas received 15 Gy stereotactic body radiation therapy followed by nephrectomy 4 weeks later. In the 53 samples combined, around 3.7 million unique CDR3 nucleotide sequences were found, encoding some 2,500,000 unique CDR3 amino acid sequences. TCR beta sequencing covered some 55 samples in total, comprising about 26 tumors and roughly 27 peripheral blood samples.

Reading the germline V gene (reference sequence) gives CDR1 MNHNY and CDR2 SVGAGI. The CDR3, from cysteine to phenylalanine, totals 12 residues. Only the CDR3 DNA is retained, 36 bases long and in frame from the first base. The trim is 2 bases for V and 7 bases for J, with a gap of 6 bases between the germline ends. This clone has just one count. There is no known antigen for this receptor. Base quality data are lacking; no much larger clone is found one base away. The meaning of the sample's time point label: blood 2 weeks post-SBRT. Interpreted using the paper, the treatment or condition label stands for: 15 Gy SBRT to primary tumor, nephrectomy 4 weeks later. To follow tumor-enriched clonotypes, peripheral blood was collected serially from radiation-treated patients at baseline and again at 2 weeks and 4 weeks after SBRT. Every patient's renal cell carcinoma showed clear cell pathology. Genomic DNA for TCR sequencing was prepared using the QIAamp DNA Blood Mini Kit (Qiagen). Only samples passing all quality control checks were included in the analyses.

General findings and caveats noted by the study authors: Top tumor clonotypes rose in blood from baseline to 2 weeks post-radiation, then contracted by 4 weeks, suggesting transient expansion of tumor-resident clones. Dynamics of the blood repertoire were not tracked past 4 weeks after treatment. Because pretreatment tumor biopsies were not available, the study could not determine whether clonotypes were already present within the tumor at baseline. Effects of radiation dose or scheduling on the TCR repertoire could not be addressed with the single-armed trial design.

The immunoSEQ kit was used, according to the manufacturer's recommendations, to generate TCR beta libraries from genomic DNA. For library preparation, a first multiplex PCR was performed with proprietary primers, followed by a second PCR in which unique barcodes were added, and bead cleanups were performed after each round. A positive control reaction and a negative control reaction, both provided in the kit, were run with every batch of samples. The final libraries underwent checking on an Agilent 4200 TapeStation D1000 ScreenTape, volumetric pooling, and quantification by qPCR. Sequencing was performed on an Illumina NextSeq500 with a MidOutput 150-cycle cartridge, and 156 Read1 and 15 Index1 cycles were run with kit custom primers. The pooled library was loaded at around 1.1 pM with a roughly 22% PhiX control spike-in. Per the original workflow: The vendor-processed data were analyzed in R, and a clonotype was defined as all T cells that share the same CDR3 nucleotide sequence. For clone abundance analyses, frequencies were normalized to the 10,000 most abundant clones per sample. Public T cell clones, which averaged fewer than five per sample, were removed prior to analysis. A difference in abundance of at least 32-fold between compartments was used to define tumor-enriched and baseline blood-enriched clonotypes. Clonotypes expanded or contracted between blood time points were identified with a beta-binomial differential abundance model. The Baroni-Urbani and Buser coefficient was used to measure tumor-blood repertoire similarity, and groups were compared with two-tailed Wilcoxon tests in R. TCRdb limited this immuneACCESS table to in-frame rearrangements with V and J called. A share of clones is missing; checked studies link under half to unresolved V genes, and the rest is unexplained. That table is the source of V, J and clone size, and D and trimming were worked out from the DNA. Present in this sample are about 130,000 clones, roughly four fifths of which were seen just once. About 1.9% of the sample comes from the top ten.

The chain is encoded by TRBV6-6 joined to TRBJ1-5; the D gene lacks a confident call. The starting material was blood, obtained from a patient whose treatment included radiotherapy and nephrectomy. This TCR derives from an older woman with renal cell carcinoma. The CDR3 here reads CASSYPAQPQHF. The nucleotide sequence is given as TGTGCCAGCAGTTACCCTGCACAGCCCCAGCATTTT.